These T cell receptor beta chains were read from a single sample in a study of CXCR3-negative and CXCR3-positive naive CD8 T cells. Using the 5' RACE reads, TCRdb records one entry per CDR3 protein without DNA. This sample carries some 85,000 distinct CDR3 sequences, with less than 0.6% going to the ten biggest clones. The sequenced sample was naive CXCR3+ CD8+ T cells from blood. The receptors were gathered from a human donor in good health. Some clones in this sample may be carry-over from other donors' samples. CDR3s include the opening cysteine and the closing phenylalanine or tryptophan.

cdr3_length,v_call,j_call,cdr3_aa
15,TRBV5-6,TRBJ1-5,CASSLAGTANQPQHF
15,TRBV3-1,TRBJ2-2,CASSQDPAGTGELFF
13,TRBV20-1,TRBJ2-7,CSAGSGRALEQYF
13,TRBV29-1,TRBJ2-2,CSSGQGDTGELFF
13,TRBV27,TRBJ2-7,CASRHRADYEQYF
17,TRBV2,TRBJ2-3,CATTEGHLAGGQDTQYF
13,TRBV13,TRBJ2-3,CASSSRNTDTQYF
15,TRBV29-1,TRBJ2-7,CSVESGERSSYEQYF
12,TRBV20-1,TRBJ2-3,CSAKGYTDTQYF
16,TRBV20-1,TRBJ2-7,CSARDSQGRFSYEQYF
16,TRBV7-2,TRBJ2-3,CASSPTRSGSLYTQYF
14,TRBV20-1,TRBJ2-7,CSARDPGSPYEQYF
15,TRBV5-1,TRBJ2-2,CASSLVGSGAGELFF
15,TRBV2,TRBJ2-5,CASNSQRGPRVTQYF
14,TRBV27,TRBJ2-1,CASSRLALYNEQFF
15,TRBV29-1,TRBJ2-7,CSVSRADRAHYEQYF
18,TRBV5-1,TRBJ1-2,CASSLEGQRRNLNYGYTF
16,TRBV12-3/TRBV12-4,TRBJ2-3,CASSDDSSGLTDTQYF
18,TRBV28,TRBJ2-2,CASSLLISGQGYTGELFF
16,TRBV11-2,TRBJ2-1,CASSLGSGGLNNEQFF
14,TRBV29-1,TRBJ1-2,CSVPGEGKRHGYTF
11,TRBV6-2/TRBV6-3,TRBJ2-3,CASTGTDTQYF
13,TRBV20-1,TRBJ1-2,CSARSGGPSGYTF
15,TRBV13,TRBJ2-7,CASSFKGPMSYEQYF
15,TRBV9,TRBJ2-1,CASSVSPPHTNEQFF
15,TRBV15,TRBJ1-1,CATSKDGWRGTEAFF
12,TRBV20-1,TRBJ1-1,CSAGVVEAEAFF
15,TRBV6-1,TRBJ2-1,CASSEARLAFYEQFF
12,TRBV4-1,TRBJ2-2,CASSPTYGELFF
12,TRBV12-3/TRBV12-4,TRBJ2-1,CASSLGDNEQLF
13,TRBV9,TRBJ2-7,CASSVAGTDEQYF
14,TRBV18,TRBJ1-6,CASSPSQNNSPLHF
16,TRBV9,TRBJ2-3,CASSVQTSTRADTQYF
14,TRBV27,TRBJ2-7,CASGPTALFYEQYF
13,TRBV12-3/TRBV12-4,TRBJ2-7,CASSGVTSYEQYF
12,TRBV29-1,TRBJ2-2,CSVEVMGGELFF
13,TRBV5-4,TRBJ2-7,CASSLDLLYEQYF